Listed below are T cell receptor beta chains from one sample, sequenced in a study of identical twins. TCRdb independently ran MiXCR on the 5' RACE reads; one entry per CDR3 protein. The table lists around 480,000 distinct CDR3 sequences, 12% to 15% of them singletons. This sample also appeared in a second study, on yellow fever vaccine responses in identical twins.

Sequenced material: CD4+ T cells sorted from blood. These receptors were obtained from a woman aged 18-29 years in good health. CDR3s include the opening cysteine and the closing phenylalanine or tryptophan. The D gene is left open where the match is weak. Size is omitted from some rows. Given values are once, few, many or a class for expanded clones.

clone_size: few
j_call: TRBJ2-7
v_call: TRBV2
d_call: TRBD2
cdr3_nt: TGTGCCAGCAGTGAAGCAAGCGGGGGGGAGCAGTACTTC
cdr3_aa: CASSEASGGEQYF

clone_size: few
j_call: TRBJ2-7
v_call: TRBV12-3/TRBV12-4
d_call: TRBD2
cdr3_nt: TGTGCCAGCAGTTTCCCCTCCCCTACTAGCGGGAGCTCCTACGAGCAGTACTTC
cdr3_aa: CASSFPSPTSGSSYEQYF

clone_size: few
j_call: TRBJ2-1
v_call: TRBV12-3/TRBV12-4
d_call: -
cdr3_nt: TGTGCCAGCAGTGCCGGACCTACAGTCGGCTACAATGAGCAGTTCTTC
cdr3_aa: CASSAGPTVGYNEQFF

clone_size: few
j_call: TRBJ2-7
v_call: TRBV10-3
d_call: -
cdr3_nt: TGTGCCATCAAACAAGGGGGAGCCTACGAGCAGTACTTC
cdr3_aa: CAIKQGGAYEQYF

clone_size: few
j_call: TRBJ2-2
v_call: TRBV6-5
d_call: -
cdr3_nt: TGTGCCAGCAGTTACAGCAGGGCTATGGGGCGAAAGGGCGGGGAGCTGTTTTTT
cdr3_aa: CASSYSRAMGRKGGELFF

clone_size: -
j_call: TRBJ2-1
v_call: TRBV6-2/TRBV6-3
d_call: TRBD2
cdr3_nt: TGTGCCAGCAGGTGGACTAGCAGTAATGAGCAGTTCTTC
cdr3_aa: CASRWTSSNEQFF

clone_size: -
j_call: TRBJ2-5
v_call: TRBV6-2/TRBV6-3
d_call: TRBD2
cdr3_nt: TGTGCCAGCAGTTACCTCGGGGGGATAGAAGAGACCCAGTACTTC
cdr3_aa: CASSYLGGIEETQYF

clone_size: -
j_call: TRBJ2-3
v_call: TRBV24-1
d_call: -
cdr3_nt: TGTGCCACCAGTGTCCCGACAGGTATCAGCACAGATACGCAGTATTTT
cdr3_aa: CATSVPTGISTDTQYF

clone_size: few
j_call: TRBJ2-7
v_call: TRBV3-1
d_call: TRBD2
cdr3_nt: TGTGCCAGCAGCCGGACTAGCGGGCCGTATTCGCAGTACTTC
cdr3_aa: CASSRTSGPYSQYF

clone_size: few
j_call: TRBJ2-2
v_call: TRBV2
d_call: TRBD1
cdr3_nt: TGTGCCAGCAGTGTACAGGGGGCGACCGGGGAGCTGTTTTTT
cdr3_aa: CASSVQGATGELFF

clone_size: few
j_call: TRBJ2-5
v_call: TRBV6-5
d_call: -
cdr3_nt: TGTGCCAGCAGTTACTCGGGGAGTGAGACCCAGTACTTC
cdr3_aa: CASSYSGSETQYF

clone_size: few
j_call: TRBJ1-6
v_call: TRBV9
d_call: -
cdr3_nt: TGTGCCAGCAGCGTAGGGCCAGGGTCACCCCTCCACTTT
cdr3_aa: CASSVGPGSPLHF

clone_size: -
j_call: TRBJ2-1
v_call: TRBV9
d_call: -
cdr3_nt: TGTGCCAGCAGCGCCAAACGACAGACTAGGGGGGAAAGCGAGCAGTTCTTC
cdr3_aa: CASSAKRQTRGESEQFF

clone_size: -
j_call: TRBJ1-5
v_call: TRBV10-3
d_call: -
cdr3_nt: TGTGCCATCAGTGAACACACGAATCAGCCCCAGCATTTT
cdr3_aa: CAISEHTNQPQHF

clone_size: many
j_call: TRBJ2-1
v_call: TRBV5-1
d_call: -
cdr3_nt: TGCGCCAGCAGCTCCGGACCTAACCGGGACAATGAGCAGTTCTTC
cdr3_aa: CASSSGPNRDNEQFF

clone_size: -
j_call: TRBJ2-7
v_call: TRBV7-9
d_call: -
cdr3_nt: TGTGCCAGCAGCTGGGAGGCCTACGAGCAGTACTTC
cdr3_aa: CASSWEAYEQYF

clone_size: few
j_call: TRBJ2-7
v_call: TRBV4-3
d_call: TRBD2
cdr3_nt: TGCGCCAGCAGCCTCGGACTAGCGGGAGGTAGCTCCTACGAGCAGTACTTC
cdr3_aa: CASSLGLAGGSSYEQYF

clone_size: many
j_call: TRBJ1-1
v_call: TRBV12-3/TRBV12-4
d_call: -
cdr3_nt: TGTGCCAGCAGTTTACAGAAGAACACTGAAGCTTTCTTT
cdr3_aa: CASSLQKNTEAFF

clone_size: -
j_call: TRBJ2-7
v_call: TRBV9
d_call: -
cdr3_nt: TGTGCCAGCAGCGTAGGAGGGTCAGCGAACTCCTACGAGCAGTACTTC
cdr3_aa: CASSVGGSANSYEQYF

clone_size: few
j_call: TRBJ1-1
v_call: TRBV6-5
d_call: -
cdr3_nt: TGTGCCAGCAGTTGGGGACGACCGCCTACTGAAGCTTTCTTT
cdr3_aa: CASSWGRPPTEAFF

clone_size: -
j_call: TRBJ2-7
v_call: TRBV6-1
d_call: TRBD1
cdr3_nt: TGTGCCAGCAGCCTCTATAATGGACAGGGTGAGCAGTACTTC
cdr3_aa: CASSLYNGQGEQYF

clone_size: few
j_call: TRBJ2-3
v_call: TRBV18
d_call: TRBD2
cdr3_nt: TGTGCCAGCTCCCTCCAGACTAGCGGGACTGGAGATACGCAGTATTTT
cdr3_aa: CASSLQTSGTGDTQYF

clone_size: -
j_call: TRBJ1-6
v_call: TRBV6-1
d_call: TRBD1
cdr3_nt: TGTGCCAGCAGGACAGGGTGGAATTCACCCCTCCACTTT
cdr3_aa: CASRTGWNSPLHF

clone_size: -
j_call: TRBJ1-4
v_call: TRBV19
d_call: -
cdr3_nt: TGTGCCAGTAGTAACTTCCGTCAGGGAGGACCAACTAATGAAAAACTGTTTTTT
cdr3_aa: CASSNFRQGGPTNEKLFF

clone_size: many
j_call: TRBJ1-1
v_call: TRBV12-3/TRBV12-4
d_call: -
cdr3_nt: TGTGCCAGCAGTTTAACCGTTGCTTTCTTT
cdr3_aa: CASSLTVAFF

clone_size: -
j_call: TRBJ2-7
v_call: TRBV6-6
d_call: TRBD1
cdr3_nt: TGTGCCACCGGACAGGGACACTGGAACGAGCAGTACTTC
cdr3_aa: CATGQGHWNEQYF

clone_size: few
j_call: TRBJ1-1
v_call: TRBV5-1
d_call: TRBD1
cdr3_nt: TGCGCCAGCAGCCCAGGACAGGGGGCGGTGAGGCGGGACACTGAAGCTTTCTTT
cdr3_aa: CASSPGQGAVRRDTEAFF

clone_size: -
j_call: TRBJ2-1
v_call: TRBV28
d_call: -
cdr3_nt: TGTGCCAGCAGGGTTGCATACAATGAGCAGTTCTTC
cdr3_aa: CASRVAYNEQFF

clone_size: -
j_call: TRBJ2-3
v_call: TRBV12-3/TRBV12-4
d_call: -
cdr3_nt: TGTGCCAGCAGTTTAAACGTCGGGGGTACAGATACGCAGTATTTT
cdr3_aa: CASSLNVGGTDTQYF

clone_size: -
j_call: TRBJ1-2
v_call: TRBV14
d_call: -
cdr3_nt: TGTGCCAGCAGCCATGTACAGGGAAATGGCTACACCTTC
cdr3_aa: CASSHVQGNGYTF

clone_size: many
j_call: TRBJ2-1
v_call: TRBV7-9
d_call: -
cdr3_nt: TGTGCCAGCAGCAACAGGGTCAATGAGCAGTTCTTC
cdr3_aa: CASSNRVNEQFF

clone_size: few
j_call: TRBJ2-2
v_call: TRBV4-2
d_call: TRBD2
cdr3_nt: TGTGCCAGCAGTCTCGTAAAGGCGGCTAGCGGGAGGGCCCTTAACACCGGGGAGCTGTTTTTT
cdr3_aa: CASSLVKAASGRALNTGELFF

clone_size: few
j_call: TRBJ2-5
v_call: TRBV20-1
d_call: -
cdr3_nt: TGCAGTGCTACGGGTGGTCGGGAGACCCAGTACTTC
cdr3_aa: CSATGGRETQYF

clone_size: many
j_call: TRBJ1-1
v_call: TRBV12-3/TRBV12-4
d_call: TRBD1
cdr3_nt: TGTGCCAGCAGCTTGGACAGGTCCCCCACTGAAGCTTTCTTT
cdr3_aa: CASSLDRSPTEAFF

clone_size: -
j_call: TRBJ1-1
v_call: TRBV4-1
d_call: -
cdr3_nt: TGCGCCAGCACCGGATTTCAGAACACTGAAGCTTTCTTT
cdr3_aa: CASTGFQNTEAFF

clone_size: once
j_call: TRBJ2-1
v_call: TRBV12-3/TRBV12-4
d_call: -
cdr3_nt: TGTGCCAGCACGACGGTGGCCCATGAGCAGTTCTTC
cdr3_aa: CASTTVAHEQFF

clone_size: -
j_call: TRBJ2-1
v_call: TRBV10-3
d_call: -
cdr3_nt: TGTGCCATCAGTGAGCAGGAAAGCACGGATGAGCAGTTCTTC
cdr3_aa: CAISEQESTDEQFF

clone_size: few
j_call: TRBJ2-7
v_call: TRBV2
d_call: -
cdr3_nt: TGTGCCAGCAATAGAGCCTACGAGCAGTACTTC
cdr3_aa: CASNRAYEQYF

clone_size: many
j_call: TRBJ2-7
v_call: TRBV5-6
d_call: -
cdr3_nt: TGTGCCAGCAGGGGCGCGAGCTACGAGCAGTACTTC
cdr3_aa: CASRGASYEQYF

clone_size: -
j_call: TRBJ2-5
v_call: TRBV6-1
d_call: TRBD1
cdr3_nt: TGTGCCAGCACCCCCCAACTCCCGGGGACAGGGGTTAGAGAGACCCAGTACTTC
cdr3_aa: CASTPQLPGTGVRETQYF

clone_size: few
j_call: TRBJ2-1
v_call: TRBV27
d_call: -
cdr3_nt: TGTGCCAGCACAGGGCTTTACGAGCAGTTCTTC
cdr3_aa: CASTGLYEQFF

clone_size: few
j_call: TRBJ2-1
v_call: TRBV6-2/TRBV6-3
d_call: -
cdr3_nt: TGTGCCAGCAGTTACCCGACTGAAAGCGGGATTAGGGGGAATGAGCAGTTCTTC
cdr3_aa: CASSYPTESGIRGNEQFF

clone_size: few
j_call: TRBJ2-7
v_call: TRBV6-2/TRBV6-3
d_call: -
cdr3_nt: TGTGCCAGCAGTTATACAGCGAAATCGTACGAGCAGTACTTC
cdr3_aa: CASSYTAKSYEQYF

clone_size: many
j_call: TRBJ2-1
v_call: TRBV3-1
d_call: -
cdr3_nt: TGTGCCAGCAGCCCTGGACGAATCAATGAGCAGTTCTTC
cdr3_aa: CASSPGRINEQFF

clone_size: few
j_call: TRBJ2-5
v_call: TRBV20-1
d_call: TRBD1
cdr3_nt: TGCAGTGCTAGTCCGGGACAGGGAGCCCAAGAGACCCAGTACTTC
cdr3_aa: CSASPGQGAQETQYF

clone_size: -
j_call: TRBJ2-3
v_call: TRBV2
d_call: TRBD1
cdr3_nt: TGTGCCAGCAGTGACCCAGGGGGCGGAGCGGACCCCACAGATACGCAGTATTTT
cdr3_aa: CASSDPGGGADPTDTQYF

clone_size: -
j_call: TRBJ2-7
v_call: TRBV7-2
d_call: TRBD1
cdr3_nt: TGTGCCAGCAGCCAATTTAAGGGGGCGCAGTACTTC
cdr3_aa: CASSQFKGAQYF

clone_size: few
j_call: TRBJ2-3
v_call: TRBV6-5
d_call: TRBD2
cdr3_nt: TGTGCCAGCAGTTACGTCGGCAGGGAGGGAGATACGCAGTATTTT
cdr3_aa: CASSYVGREGDTQYF

clone_size: -
j_call: TRBJ1-2
v_call: TRBV29-1
d_call: TRBD1
cdr3_nt: TGCAGCGTTCCAGGGGGATACGGCTACACCTTC
cdr3_aa: CSVPGGYGYTF

clone_size: -
j_call: TRBJ2-3
v_call: TRBV5-1
d_call: -
cdr3_nt: TGCGCCAGCAGCGCATCCAGAGATACGCAGTATTTT
cdr3_aa: CASSASRDTQYF